The following is a T cell receptor beta chain sequence with its context. The antigen is undetermined. Libraries were prepared by immunoSEQ multiplex PCR; TCRdb keeps only in-frame clonotypes and omits some of them. The sample has some 120,000 clones, 90% seen once. The record originates from a study of graft-versus-host responses after intestinal transplantation. Notes on the study in general: Early after transplant, HvG declines were associated with peak levels of circulating GvH clones. Recipient marrow showed GvH clones, some seen first in ileum or blood. Within allografts, high graft-versus-host to host-versus-graft clonal ratios were seen among patients with graft-donor T cell macrochimerism.

Germline CDR1 SGHRS, CDR2 YFSETQ. This CDR3 is built from 12 residues. V lost 5 bases and J 3 bases, leaving 8 bases between the germline ends. Here the sequenced sample was unstimulated CD4+ T cells sorted from spleen or lymph node cells, taken before intestinal transplant. This TCR was recovered from a human donor who received an intestinal transplant. This chain links TRBV5-1 with TRBJ1-2; no reliable D call. The CDR3 sequence: CASSQNYYGYTF. CDR3 coding DNA: TGCGCCAGCAGTCAAAACTACTATGGCTACACCTTC.